The present TCR beta chain was sequenced within a study of CD8 T cells in ankylosing spondylitis (dated by TCRdb to 2015 to 2018). About the study as a whole: The study set out to find disease-linked TCR variants by profiling T cell receptor beta repertoires in ankylosing spondylitis patients and healthy donors. The whole study cohort included 85 to 120 healthy donors and 20 to 30 ankylosing spondylitis patients. Samples of peripheral blood were taken, and for ankylosing spondylitis patients, synovial fluid was collected as well. The full study reports these points: Blood from ankylosing spondylitis patients appeared to be characterized by a TCR beta motif composed of several highly homologous amino acid variants. Some of the motif variants had been reported before in the synovial fluid and blood of reactive arthritis patients, a finding that suggests common disease-initiation mechanisms. A CD8+ phenotype was shown by the disease-linked clones, which were found at relatively low frequencies in peripheral blood. According to the report, matched synovial fluid samples from ankylosing spondylitis patients were significantly enriched for the disease-linked clones.

TCRdb records Illumina HiSeq 2500 as the sequencer. Quantitative 5'-RACE with molecular barcodes was used to prepare TCR beta libraries. As for the authors' bioinformatics: Disease-linked TCR variants were identified with a new computational method built on a probabilistic model of VDJ rearrangement. Using fastp at Q25 and MiXCR, TCRdb reprocessed the public reads and kept productive beta chains. Each CDR3 protein gets just one entry, which takes the most common genes and DNA from the rows behind it. The authors' filters were not applied to this entry. Here the sample has approximately 500,000 distinct CDR3 sequences; roughly 12% occur a single time. The ten most abundant clones make up approximately 7% of the sample. The CDR3, from cysteine to phenylalanine, totals 14 residues. The DNA shown is the 42-base CDR3, in frame from base 1. A distance of 13 bases separates the germline ends of V and J, which lose 4 bases and 5 bases respectively. In the germline V gene (reference sequence), CDR1 corresponds to SEHNR and CDR2 to FQNEAQ.

Concerning this clonotype: What this receptor recognizes is not known. One base away there is no much larger clone; base qualities are not given.

This chain is built from TRBV7-9 and TRBJ2-3; 6 matching bases give a weak D call of TRBD2. The source is a male donor with ankylosing spondylitis. Sequencing input: blood, either unsorted or a sorted T cell fraction (not recorded which). The CDR3 region: CASSSLLAVDTQYF. The DNA sequence follows: TGTGCCAGCAGCTCCTTACTAGCAGTAGATACGCAGTATTTT.